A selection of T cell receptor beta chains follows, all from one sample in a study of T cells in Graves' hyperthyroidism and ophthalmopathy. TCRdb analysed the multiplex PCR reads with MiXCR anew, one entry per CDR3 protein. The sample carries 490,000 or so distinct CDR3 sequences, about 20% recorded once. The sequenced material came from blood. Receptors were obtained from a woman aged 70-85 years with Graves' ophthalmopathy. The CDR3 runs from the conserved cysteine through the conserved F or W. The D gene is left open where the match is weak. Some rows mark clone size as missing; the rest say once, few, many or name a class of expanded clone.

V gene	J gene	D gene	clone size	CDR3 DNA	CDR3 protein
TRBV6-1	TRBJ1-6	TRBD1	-	TGTGCCAGCAGGGGGACAGGGATTAATTCACCCCTCCACTTT	CASRGTGINSPLHF
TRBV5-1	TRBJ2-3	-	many	TGCGCCAGCAGGTTCAGCACTAGCACAGATACGCAGTATTTT	CASRFSTSTDTQYF
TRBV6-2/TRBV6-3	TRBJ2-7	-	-	TGTGCCAGCAGTTACGTGGGCGTTCGTACCTACGAGCAGTACTTC	CASSYVGVRTYEQYF
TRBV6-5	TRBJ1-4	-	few	TGTGCCAGCAGTTACTCTGAAGCCGCTGAAAAACTGTTTTTT	CASSYSEAAEKLFF
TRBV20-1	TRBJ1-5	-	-	TGCAGTGCTAGAGATAAGGGCAATCAGCCCCAGCATTTT	CSARDKGNQPQHF
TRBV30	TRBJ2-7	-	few	TGTGCCTGGAGTTACCCGGGGGTATACTACGAGCAGTACTTC	CAWSYPGVYYEQYF
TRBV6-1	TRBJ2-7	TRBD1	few	TGTGCCAGCGGACTGGACAGGGGTCCCTACGAGCAGTACTTC	CASGLDRGPYEQYF
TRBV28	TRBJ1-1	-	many	TGTGCCAGCAGTGTGGCGACAGGTATCACTGAAGCTTTCTTT	CASSVATGITEAFF
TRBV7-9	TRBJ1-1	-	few	TGTGCCAGCAGCCCCTTTTGGGGGGGTCTTGAAGCTTTCTTT	CASSPFWGGLEAFF
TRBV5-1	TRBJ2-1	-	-	TGCGCCAGCAGTACGCGCGACGGGATGAACTACAATGAGCAGTTCTTC	CASSTRDGMNYNEQFF
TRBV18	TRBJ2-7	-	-	TGTGCCAGCTCACCAACCGGGACTCCGTCCTACGAGCAGTACTTC	CASSPTGTPSYEQYF
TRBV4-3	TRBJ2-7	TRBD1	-	TGCGCCAGCAGCCGGGACAGGAGCTTCTACGAGCAGTACTTC	CASSRDRSFYEQYF
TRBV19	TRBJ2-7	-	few	TGTGCCAGTAGCCCGGGACTTGAGGGCGAGCAGTACTTC	CASSPGLEGEQYF
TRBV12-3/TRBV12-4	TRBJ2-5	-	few	TGTGCCAGCAGTTTTGAGGGAAACTTGGAGACCCAGTACTTC	CASSFEGNLETQYF
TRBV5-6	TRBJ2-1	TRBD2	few	TGTGCCAGCAGCCACCTACTAGCGGGAGAACCCGTAAACTCCTACAATGAGCAGTTCTTC	CASSHLLAGEPVNSYNEQFF
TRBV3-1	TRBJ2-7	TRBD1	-	TGTGCCAGCAGCCCTGTAGACAGGGGCGAGCAGTACTTC	CASSPVDRGEQYF
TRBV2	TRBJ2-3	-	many	TGTGCCAGCAGTACGCGGTGGACGCAGTATTTT	CASSTRWTQYF
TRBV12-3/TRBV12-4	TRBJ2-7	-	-	TGTGCCAGCAGTTTGTGGGAGGAACGGAGCGAGCAGTACTTC	CASSLWEERSEQYF
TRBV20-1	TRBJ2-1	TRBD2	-	TGCAGTGCTAGATCAGGGACTAGCGGGACAAATGAGCAGTTCTTC	CSARSGTSGTNEQFF
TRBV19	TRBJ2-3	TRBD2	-	TGTGCCACCGAGTTGGGGGCGCCGGGACTAGCGGCCCAGTATTTT	CATELGAPGLAAQYF
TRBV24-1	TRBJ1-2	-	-	TGTGCCACCAGTGCAGGCTCTACGGAGGTCTACACCTTC	CATSAGSTEVYTF
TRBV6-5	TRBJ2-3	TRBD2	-	TGTGCCAGCAGTTACAGTTCCCGGACTAGCGGGTACACAGATACGCAGTATTTT	CASSYSSRTSGYTDTQYF
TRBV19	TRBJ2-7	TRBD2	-	TGTGCCAGTAGTATTACTAGCGGCCCTGGGGAGCAGTACTTC	CASSITSGPGEQYF
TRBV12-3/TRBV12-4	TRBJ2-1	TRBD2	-	TGTGCCAGCAGTTTTTTAGCCTCGACTAGCGCTGCGAATGAGCAGTTCTTC	CASSFLASTSAANEQFF
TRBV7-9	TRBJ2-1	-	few	TGTGCCAGCAGCTTAGTGCCCCCGGATGAGCAGTTCTTC	CASSLVPPDEQFF
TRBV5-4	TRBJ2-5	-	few	TGTGCCAGCAGCGTATCAGCGGGAGAGACCCAGTACTTC	CASSVSAGETQYF
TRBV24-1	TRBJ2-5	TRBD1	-	TGTGCCACCAGTGATAGTCAGGGGGCGCGGGGAGAGACCCAGTACTTC	CATSDSQGARGETQYF
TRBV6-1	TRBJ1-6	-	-	TGTGCCAGCAGTGTTTCAACTAATTCACCCCTCCACTTT	CASSVSTNSPLHF
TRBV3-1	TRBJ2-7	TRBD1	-	TGTGCCAGCAGCCAAAGACAGGGCGAGCAGTACTTC	CASSQRQGEQYF
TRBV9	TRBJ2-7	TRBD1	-	TGTGCCAGCAGCGGGGGGGGGACAGGGGGCGCTTACGAGCAGTACTTC	CASSGGGTGGAYEQYF
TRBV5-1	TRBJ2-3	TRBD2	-	TGCGCCAGCAGCTTGGAGCGGGAGGGCCTAGATACGCAGTATTTT	CASSLEREGLDTQYF
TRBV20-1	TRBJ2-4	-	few	TGCAGTGCTAGAGTCGAACTGTTAGCCAAAAACATTCAGTACTTC	CSARVELLAKNIQYF
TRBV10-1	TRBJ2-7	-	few	TGCGCCAGCAGGATACCCGGGACCAAGACCTACGAGCAGTACTTC	CASRIPGTKTYEQYF
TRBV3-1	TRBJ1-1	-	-	TGTGCCAGCAGCCAAGGGAGTATGGGGACTGAAGCTTTCTTT	CASSQGSMGTEAFF
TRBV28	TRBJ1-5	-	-	TGTGCCAGCAGTTTATTGGGTGGGAGGGTCAGCAATCAGCCCCAGCATTTT	CASSLLGGRVSNQPQHF
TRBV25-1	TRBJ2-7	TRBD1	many	TGTGCCAGCAGTGACCAAACAGGGGATAGCTCCTACGAGCAGTACTTC	CASSDQTGDSSYEQYF
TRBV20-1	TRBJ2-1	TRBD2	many	TGCAGTGTCTCACTAGCGGGAGGTTACAATGAGCAGTTCTTC	CSVSLAGGYNEQFF
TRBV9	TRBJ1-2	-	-	TGTGCCAGCAGCGTAGGCGGTTCCTATGGCTACGCCTTC	CASSVGGSYGYAF
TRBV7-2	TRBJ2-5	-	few	TGTGCCAGCAGTAAAGGACCATATCCGAGCGGAGAGACCCAGTACTTC	CASSKGPYPSGETQYF
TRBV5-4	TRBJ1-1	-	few	TGTGCCAGCAGCAATGGACAGTCCCCCGGGAACACTGAAGCTTTCTTT	CASSNGQSPGNTEAFF
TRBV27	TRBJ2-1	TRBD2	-	TGTGCCAGCAGTTTCAGCGGGAGGGCCCACAATGAGCAGTTCTTC	CASSFSGRAHNEQFF
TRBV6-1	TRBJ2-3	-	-	TGTGCCAGCAGTGATGATCGGGGGGCTAGCACAGATACGCAGTATTTT	CASSDDRGASTDTQYF
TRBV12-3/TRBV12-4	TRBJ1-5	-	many	TGTGCCAGCAGTTTTCGGGGGACTAGCAATCAGCCCCAGCATTTT	CASSFRGTSNQPQHF
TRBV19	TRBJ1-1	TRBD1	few	TGTGCCACCCGGACTCTGGGCGGGGACAGGAACACTGAAGCTTTCTTT	CATRTLGGDRNTEAFF
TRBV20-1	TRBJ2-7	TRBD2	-	TGCAGTGCTAGAGCGGGAGGGCCATACGAGCAGTACTTC	CSARAGGPYEQYF
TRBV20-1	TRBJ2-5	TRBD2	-	TGCAGTGCTAACGGGGCTAGCGGGAGGCAAGAGACCCAGTACTTC	CSANGASGRQETQYF
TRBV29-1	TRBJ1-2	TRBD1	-	TGCAGCGTTGATATCAGGACAGGGGGCGTAGGAGGCTACACCTTC	CSVDIRTGGVGGYTF
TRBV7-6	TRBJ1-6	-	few	TGTGCCAGCAGCTTAGCGGGGGATGAGGGGAAGAGTTCACCCCTCCACTTT	CASSLAGDEGKSSPLHF
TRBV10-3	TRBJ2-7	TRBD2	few	TGTGCCATCAGTCGAGGGCTAGCGGGAGGTAGCTACGAGCAGTACTTC	CAISRGLAGGSYEQYF
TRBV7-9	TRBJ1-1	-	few	TGTGCCAGCAGCGGGCGAACAGGGATGTACACTGAAGCTTTCTTT	CASSGRTGMYTEAFF
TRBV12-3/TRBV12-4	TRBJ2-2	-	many	TGTGCCAGCAGTGGGGGCCTGGACACCGGGGAGCTGTTTTTT	CASSGGLDTGELFF
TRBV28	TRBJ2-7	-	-	TGTGCCAGCAATGTCGGCCCGAGGGGCGAGCAGTACTTC	CASNVGPRGEQYF
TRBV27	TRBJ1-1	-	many	TGTGCCAGCAGGGGATGGGGAGGGGTAAGCACTGAAGCTTTCTTT	CASRGWGGVSTEAFF